This T cell receptor (beta chain) originates from a study of cytomegalovirus exposure and HLA in healthy donors. The PCR had 60 Vbeta and 13 Jbeta primers. The assay was immunoSEQ multiplex PCR, and TCRdb's table has in-frame clones only and misses some. The sample records over 100,000 clones, 50% to 80% being singletons. Germline V lookup: CDR1 SGHTS, CDR2 YDEGEE. The length of the CDR3 is 15 residues. With 2 bases clipped from V and 5 bases from J, the junction kept 6 bases outside the gene matches. The clonotype originates from a woman in her thirties or forties in good health and CMV-seropositive. The chain has TRBV5-8 and TRBJ2-2; 7 bases map to TRBD1. Specimen: PBMCs. This CDR3 reads CASSLTGDQTGELFF. In nucleotides, the CDR3 is TGTGCCAGCAGCTTAACAGGGGACCAAACCGGGGAGCTGTTTTTT.